Each of the 21 T cell receptor beta chains below was sequenced from the same sample in a study of blood T cells in healthy people across ages. Primers used in a second PCR of about 7 to 12 cycles were a sample-barcoded 5' primer and a J-beta primer mix. TCRdb re-derived calls from the 5' RACE reads in MiXCR, one entry per CDR3 protein. The data contain hundreds of thousands of distinct CDR3 sequences, under 55% of them singletons. The sequenced material came from blood. These receptors were taken from a man aged 55-75 years in good health.

The chain combines TRBV12-3 or TRBV12-4 with TRBJ2-5; TRBD2 aligns across 10 bases. The trim removed 4 bases at V and 5 bases at J, leaving 13 bases unmatched. CDR3 length equals 17 residues. The CDR3 reads CASSSLAGGLKGETQYF. CDR3 bases: TGTGCCAGCAGTTCCTTAGCGGGGGGCCTCAAGGGGGAGACCCAGTACTTC.

This chain connects TRBV18 to TRBJ2-3; 7 positions match TRBD1. CDR1 and CDR2 (germline): KGHSH, LQKENI. After removal of 3 bases from V and 0 bases from J, the junction contained 3 bases not matched to a gene. This CDR3 has 15 amino acids. The CDR3 DNA reads as TGTGCCAGCTCACCGACAGGGCCTAGCACAGATACGCAGTATTTT. Protein: CASSPTGPSTDTQYF.

The chain recombines TRBV27 with TRBJ2-6; 7 nucleotides align to TRBD1. With 0 bases clipped from V and 8 bases from J, the junction kept 10 bases outside the gene matches. The CDR3 is 17 residues long. Germline-derived CDR1 and CDR2 are MNHEY and SMNVEV (reference sequence). CDR3 coding DNA: TGTGCCAGCAGTTTATCAAGTAGGGGGCGAGGGACCAACGTCCTGACTTTC. This translates into CASSLSSRGRGTNVLTF.

This clonotype was picked up a small number of times. CDR3 nucleotides: TGTGCCAGCAGTCCCACCTCCTTGGGGGGACCGTACTTC. It encodes CASSPTSLGGPYF. The chain couples TRBV27 to TRBJ2-5, with a weak D call TRBD2 (6 bases). Trimming pared 5 bases from V and 13 bases from J, leaving 20 bases between. There are 13 residues in the CDR3. The germline V gene encodes CDR1 MNHEY and CDR2 SMNVEV (reference sequence).

CDR3 nucleotides: TGTGCCAGCAGCTCTAGCGGGGGGCCCACAGATACGCAGTATTTT. Residues: CASSSSGGPTDTQYF. The chain recombines TRBV7-9 with TRBJ2-3; TRBD2 aligns across 11 bases. The trim removed 4 bases at V and 2 bases at J, leaving 2 bases unmatched. This CDR3 spans 15 amino acids. Germline CDR1 SEHNR, CDR2 FQNEAQ (reference sequence).

This chain links TRBV12-3 or TRBV12-4 with TRBJ2-7; 10 bases fit TRBD2. Trimming cost V 5 bases and J 3 bases; bases outside gene matches: 10. The CDR3 has 16 residues. The CDR3 sequence: CASSPGGSGGHYEQYF. In nucleotides, the CDR3 is TGTGCCAGCAGTCCCGGGGGTAGCGGGGGGCACTACGAGCAGTACTTC.

This chain links TRBV14 with TRBJ1-4, with 9 bases lining up with TRBD1. CDR3 size: 16 residues. The germline V gene encodes CDR1 SGHDN and CDR2 FVKESK. V shed 0 bases and J 7 bases; nucleotides not matched to a gene: 6. CDR3 nucleotides: TGTGCCAGCAGCCAAGATCTCGGGACAGGGACTGAAAAACTGTTTTTT. Encoded protein: CASSQDLGTGTEKLFF. Drawing the rest from reference TRBV14 and TRBJ1-4, the complete variable domain is EAGVTQFPSHSVIEKGQTVTLRCDPISGHDNLYWYRRVMGKEIKFLLHFVKESKQDESGMPNNRFLAERTGGTYSTLKVQPAELEDSGVYFCASSQDLGTGTEKLFFGSGTQLSVL.

This chain joins TRBV6-6 and TRBJ1-2, with TRBD1 identical over 7 bases. The V gene's germline CDR1 is MNHNY and CDR2 SVGAGI (reference sequence). V gave up 7 bases and J gave up 5 bases; unmatched junction bases: 10. The CDR3 spans 14 residues. CDR3 amino acids: CASTRTGQNYGYTF. The CDR3 region has the DNA TGTGCCAGCACCCGAACGGGACAGAATTATGGCTACACCTTC.

The chain is built from TRBV10-3 and TRBJ2-2; a weak D match, TRBD2 (5 bases). The V end lost 4 bases, the J end lost 4 bases, and 10 bases lay between the germline ends. This CDR3 is built from 14 residues. Germline CDR1 ENHRY, CDR2 SYGVKD. CDR3 protein: CAISGPSPTGELFF. CDR3 sequence (DNA): TGTGCCATCAGTGGCCCTAGCCCCACCGGGGAGCTGTTTTTT.

This rearrangement joins TRBV6-2 or TRBV6-3 to TRBJ1-2, with 8 nucleotides matching TRBD1. The ends lost 5 bases at V and 7 bases at J; junction bases unmatched: 6. The V gene's germline CDR1 is MNHEY and CDR2 SVGEGT. The CDR3 length is 13 residues. CDR3 amino acids: CASSGQGVAGYTF. In nucleotides, the CDR3 is TGTGCCAGCAGTGGACAGGGTGTAGCTGGCTACACCTTC.

This clonotype was counted between two and nine times. V usage is TRBV29-1 and J usage is TRBJ1-2; D not certain. Germline assignment: CDR1 SQVTM and CDR2 ANQGSEA. Trimming took 0 bases from V and 1 from J, leaving 9 bases between them. This CDR3 comprises 14 residues. In nucleotides, the CDR3 is TGCAGCGTTGAAGACAGAGGAATTAACTATGGCTACACCTTC. Translating gives CSVEDRGINYGYTF.

This clonotype was seen a handful of times. V gene TRBV4-1 combines with J gene TRBJ2-3; perhaps D is TRBD1 or TRBD2 (5 bases each). CDR3 length equals 19 residues. Trimming took off 1 base at V and 2 bases at J, with 22 bases between the two ends. Germline V CDR1 and CDR2: MGHRA, YSYEKL. The CDR3 reads CASSQADNSKSRDTDTQYF. The CDR3 DNA is TGCGCCAGCAGCCAAGCGGACAACTCGAAGAGTCGGGACACAGATACGCAGTATTTT.

This clonotype has more than one count but fewer than ten. The chain couples TRBV25-1 to TRBJ2-1; either TRBD1 or TRBD2 may fit D (5 bases each). This CDR3 has 13 amino acids. From germline, CDR1 is MGHDK and CDR2 SYGVNS. Trimming took 6 bases from V and 8 from J, leaving 14 bases between them. CDR3 protein: CASSGVGVDEQFF. In DNA form, the CDR3 reads TGTGCCAGCAGCGGTGTGGGGGTCGATGAGCAGTTCTTC.

The chain links TRBV7-9 to TRBJ1-1; no reliable D call. The germline gives CDR1 SEHNR, CDR2 FQNEAQ (reference sequence). The CDR3 consists of 13 residues. The V and J ends lost 2 bases and 7 bases respectively, with 11 bases between them. The CDR3 here is CASSLRQENEAFF. CDR3 nucleotides: TGTGCCAGCAGCTTAAGGCAGGAGAATGAAGCTTTCTTT.

This chain links TRBV12-3 or TRBV12-4 with TRBJ1-6; D ambiguous. This CDR3 spans 14 amino acids. V was trimmed by 5 bases and J by 2 bases, leaving 7 bases between them. CDR3 amino acids: CASSGQTYNSPLHF. CDR3 DNA sequence: TGTGCCAGCAGTGGGCAGACCTATAATTCACCCCTCCACTTT.

The chain is built from TRBV4-3 and TRBJ1-2; the D gene is possibly TRBD1 (5 bases). With 1 base removed from V and 4 bases from J, the gap between germline ends came to 13 bases. The CDR3 runs 15 residues. The germline V gene encodes CDR1 LGHNA and CDR2 YSLEER. CDR3 sequence: CASSQVGRAGYGYTF. In DNA form, the CDR3 reads TGCGCCAGCAGCCAAGTGGGCAGGGCGGGCTATGGCTACACCTTC.

This clonotype was found once. The V gene is TRBV18, the J gene TRBJ1-4; 7 bases are shared with TRBD1. Germline V gene sequence: CDR1 KGHSH, CDR2 LQKENI. V was pared by 2 bases and J by 8 bases, with 11 bases of the junction left unmatched. CDR3 length: 16 residues. The CDR3 region has the DNA TGTGCCAGCTCACCAAGTTCTGAGGGGGCGCGGGAAAAACTGTTTTTT. Protein sequence: CASSPSSEGAREKLFF.

The genes are TRBV7-2 and TRBJ2-7, with no clear D. The CDR3 has 11 residues. Germline CDR1 reads SGHTA; CDR2 reads FQGNSA. V shed 1 base and J shed 10 bases, with 8 bases lying between them. The CDR3 DNA follows: TGTGCCAGCAGCTTAGAATCCGCCCAGTACTTC. This codes for CASSLESAQYF.

V and J are TRBV6-5 and TRBJ2-5; D possibly corresponds to TRBD2 (5 bases). CDR1 and CDR2 from the germline V gene are MNHEY and SVGAGI. The CDR3 loop spans 14 amino acids. With 0 bases removed from V and 5 bases from J, the gap between germline ends came to 10 bases. The CDR3 sequence: CASSYSRLAETQYF. In nucleotides, the CDR3 is TGTGCCAGCAGTTACTCGAGGCTAGCTGAGACCCAGTACTTC.

This clonotype has only a few counts. The chain couples TRBV12-3 or TRBV12-4 to TRBJ2-5; D gene uncertain. The J call may be in error: the DNA end matches TRBJ2-7 better. The CDR3 length is 14 residues. The CDR3 loop is CASTPDAGFIEQYF. The CDR3 coding sequence is TGTGCCAGCACCCCGGACGCCGGCTTTATCGAGCAGTACTTC.

In this sample, this clonotype turned up a few times. The chain carries TRBV18 and TRBJ1-6; D might be TRBD1 (5 bases). Trimming stripped 6 bases from V and 9 bases from J, with 12 bases between. Germline V lookup: CDR1 KGHSH, CDR2 LQKENI. The CDR3 consists of 13 residues. The CDR3 DNA is TGTGCCAGCTCGTACGGGGACCCTTCACCCCTCCACTTT. It specifies CASSYGDPSPLHF.